A selection of T cell receptor beta chains follows, all from one sample in a study of T-cell reconstitution after alpha-beta-depleted transplantation in children. TCRdb used MiXCR to reprocess the PCR reads, holding one entry per CDR3 protein. Of about a million distinct CDR3 sequences in the sample, about 29% were seen once. The sample consisted of PBMCs, mostly from graft donor cells, taken 360 days after TCRalphabeta/CD19-depleted stem cell transplant. The receptors stem from a boy under three years old who had a stem cell transplant for SCID, so the T cells may come from the graft donor. The CDR3 runs from the conserved cysteine through the conserved F or W. Fields, in order: V gene, CDR3 length, D gene, clone size, J gene, CDR3 protein, CDR3 DNA. A D gene is named only where the DNA matches it firmly. Clone size is shown for a subset of rows, as once, few, many or a class of expanded clone.

v_call: TRBV20-1; cdr3_length: 18; d_call: TRBD2; clone_size: once; j_call: TRBJ2-5; cdr3_aa: CSARDNRVLAGVQETQYF; cdr3_nt: TGCAGTGCTAGAGACAACCGAGTTTTAGCGGGGGTGCAAGAGACCCAGTACTTC
v_call: TRBV29-1; cdr3_length: 14; d_call: .; clone_size: few; j_call: TRBJ2-3; cdr3_aa: CSVSERGGPDTQYF; cdr3_nt: TGCAGCGTTTCTGAGAGGGGGGGACCAGATACGCAGTATTTT
v_call: TRBV3-1; cdr3_length: 13; d_call: .; clone_size: .; j_call: TRBJ2-1; cdr3_aa: CASSLSLVSEQFF; cdr3_nt: TGTGCCAGCAGCCTAAGTTTGGTTTCCGAGCAGTTCTTC
v_call: TRBV2; cdr3_length: 16; d_call: TRBD2; clone_size: .; j_call: TRBJ2-7; cdr3_aa: CASSEGSQVAGYEQYF; cdr3_nt: TGTGCCAGCAGTGAGGGTTCACAGGTAGCGGGGTACGAGCAGTACTTC
v_call: TRBV2; cdr3_length: 12; d_call: TRBD1; clone_size: .; j_call: TRBJ1-1; cdr3_aa: CASTPTGTEAFF; cdr3_nt: TGTGCCAGCACCCCGACAGGGACTGAAGCTTTCTTT
v_call: TRBV12-3/TRBV12-4; cdr3_length: 11; d_call: .; clone_size: few; j_call: TRBJ1-5; cdr3_aa: CASGYNQPQHF; cdr3_nt: TGTGCCAGTGGATACAATCAGCCCCAGCATTTT
v_call: TRBV12-3/TRBV12-4; cdr3_length: 16; d_call: .; clone_size: few; j_call: TRBJ2-3; cdr3_aa: CASSLEGKGKADTQYF; cdr3_nt: TGTGCCAGCAGTTTAGAGGGGAAAGGGAAGGCAGATACGCAGTATTTT
v_call: TRBV24-1; cdr3_length: 18; d_call: .; clone_size: .; j_call: TRBJ2-1; cdr3_aa: CATSDSTGLAGAYNEQFF; cdr3_nt: TGTGCCACCAGTGACTCTACGGGACTGGCGGGGGCTTACAATGAGCAGTTCTTC
v_call: TRBV29-1; cdr3_length: 13; d_call: .; clone_size: few; j_call: TRBJ1-1; cdr3_aa: CSVEEGMNTEAFF; cdr3_nt: TGCAGCGTTGAGGAGGGCATGAACACTGAAGCTTTCTTT
v_call: TRBV6-1; cdr3_length: 14; d_call: .; clone_size: few; j_call: TRBJ1-3; cdr3_aa: CASTRGIYGNTIYF; cdr3_nt: TGTGCCAGCACTCGGGGAATTTACGGAAACACCATATATTTT
v_call: TRBV28; cdr3_length: 16; d_call: TRBD1; clone_size: few; j_call: TRBJ2-7; cdr3_aa: CASSSPPGTGSYEQYF; cdr3_nt: TGTGCCAGCAGTTCCCCACCCGGGACAGGGTCCTACGAGCAGTACTTC